The 3 T cell receptor beta chains below come from one sample, sequenced in a study of blood T cells in healthy people across ages. Next came a second PCR, run for about 7 to 11 cycles, which used a sample-barcoded 5' primer along with a J-beta primer mix. TCRdb passed the 5' RACE reads through MiXCR, listing each CDR3 protein once. Of some 860,000 distinct CDR3 sequences listed, roughly three fifths were seen once; the top ten hold about a quarter. Sequencing was carried out using blood. These TCRs come from a man aged 35-49 years in good health.

The rearrangement joins TRBV24-1 to TRBJ2-5; D remains unclear. V gave up 4 bases and J gave up 5 bases, with 13 bases separating them. Germline lookup yields CDR1 KGHDR and CDR2 SFDVKD. This CDR3 is built from 14 residues. The CDR3 DNA reads TGTGCCACCAGTGACCGCCTTAATACGGAGACCCAGTACTTC. Residues: CATSDRLNTETQYF.

The chain couples TRBV5-1 to TRBJ2-5; 7 nucleotides line up with TRBD1. Per the germline V gene, CDR1 is SGHRS and CDR2 is YFSETQ. Unmatched junction bases numbered 5, after V lost 0 bases and J lost 3 bases. The CDR3 length is 15 residues. In nucleotides, the CDR3 is TGCGCCAGCAGCTTGGACAGGGGCATGAAAGAGACCCAGTACTTC. This codes for CASSLDRGMKETQYF.

V and J are TRBV7-2 and TRBJ2-5; D gene uncertain. The J call may be mistaken, given a closer DNA end match to TRBJ2-7. This CDR3 is built from 14 residues. Germline V gene data show CDR1 as SGHTA and CDR2 as FQGNSA. In DNA, the CDR3 is TGTGCCAGCAGCCAAACTTTTAACGGGTACGAGCAGTACTTC. It codes for CASSQTFNGYEQYF.